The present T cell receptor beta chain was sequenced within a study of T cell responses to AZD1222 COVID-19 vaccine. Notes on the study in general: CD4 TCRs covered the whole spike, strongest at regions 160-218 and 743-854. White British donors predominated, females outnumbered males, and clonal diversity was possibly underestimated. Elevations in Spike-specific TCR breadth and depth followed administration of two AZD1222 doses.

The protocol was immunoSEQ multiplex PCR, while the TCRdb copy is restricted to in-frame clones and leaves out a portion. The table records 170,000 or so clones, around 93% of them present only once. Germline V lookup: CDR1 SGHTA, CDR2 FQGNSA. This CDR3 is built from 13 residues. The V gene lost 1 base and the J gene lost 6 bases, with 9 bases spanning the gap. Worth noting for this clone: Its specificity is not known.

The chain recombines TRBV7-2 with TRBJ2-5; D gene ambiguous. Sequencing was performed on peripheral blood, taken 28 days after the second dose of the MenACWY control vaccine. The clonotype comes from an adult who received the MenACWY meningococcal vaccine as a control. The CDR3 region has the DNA TGTGCCAGCAGCTTAGGCCTTGGGAAGACCCAGTACTTC. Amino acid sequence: CASSLGLGKTQYF.